The 26 T cell receptor beta chains below come from one sample, sequenced in a study of cytomegalovirus exposure and HLA in healthy donors. PCR involved 60 Vbeta and 13 Jbeta primers. Only in-frame clones appear in the TCRdb table, and some are missing; sequencing was by immunoSEQ multiplex PCR. The sample has 130,000 to 150,000 clones; around 79% are singletons. Sequencing was done on a sample of PBMCs. Source of these receptors: a male donor in good health and CMV-seronegative.

The gene calls are TRBV5-1 and TRBJ2-7, with D perhaps matching TRBD1 (5 bases). CDR1 and CDR2 from the germline V gene are SGHRS and YFSETQ. CDR3 length: 14 amino acids. V was shortened by 0 bases and J by 3 bases, with 10 bases between the two germline ends. The CDR3 loop is CASSLAQVDYEQYF. CDR3 DNA sequence: TGCGCCAGCAGCTTGGCACAGGTCGACTACGAGCAGTACTTC.

This clone was recorded a few times. The rearrangement links TRBV7-2 to TRBJ2-7; 7 nucleotides line up with TRBD1. Per the germline V gene, CDR1 is SGHTA and CDR2 is FQGNSA. The CDR3 loop spans 14 amino acids. V lost 3 bases to trimming and J lost 0 bases; unmatched junction nucleotides: 2. The CDR3 loop reads CASSFDRVSYEQYF. CDR3 nucleotide sequence: TGTGCCAGCAGCTTCGACAGGGTCTCCTACGAGCAGTACTTC.

The chain joins TRBV9 to TRBJ2-3; TRBD2 might be the D (6 bases). Germline V gives CDR1 SGDLS, CDR2 YYNGEE. There are 18 residues in the CDR3. Trimming shortened V by 0 bases and J by 7 bases, and 24 bases separated the two germline ends. The DNA of the CDR3 is TGTGCCAGCAGCGTAGGCGGGAACTTCCCCAGATTAACGTATACGCAGTATTTT. Its protein is CASSVGGNFPRLTYTQYF.

The J gene is TRBJ1-1, the V gene TRBV19; D is uncertain. Germline V gene lookup returns CDR1 LNHDA and CDR2 SQIVND (reference sequence). Trimming stripped 7 bases from V and 1 base from J, with 19 bases between. The CDR3 length is 16 residues. CDR3 region: CASNPNGWMQNTEAFF. The CDR3 DNA is TGTGCCAGTAACCCCAACGGGTGGATGCAGAACACTGAAGCTTTCTTT.

This clone was seen a single time. The chain couples TRBV10-3 to TRBJ2-5, with 9 nucleotides matching TRBD1. Trimming removed 2 bases from V and 4 bases from J; junction bases left unmatched: 5. The germline V gene encodes CDR1 ENHRY and CDR2 SYGVKD. The CDR3 extends over 15 amino acids. The CDR3, as DNA: TGTGCCATCAGTGAGGGGACAGGGATCTCAGAGACCCAGTACTTC. Translated: CAISEGTGISETQYF.

The rearrangement joins TRBV14 to TRBJ1-6, with D uncertain. The V gene lost 2 bases and the J gene lost 10 bases, with 15 bases spanning the gap. CDR1 SGHDN and CDR2 FVKESK come from the germline V gene. The CDR3 consists of 15 residues. The CDR3 sequence is CASSQRSPGGSPLHF. The CDR3 nucleotides are TGTGCCAGCAGCCAAAGGTCCCCGGGAGGGTCACCCCTCCACTTT.

This sequence joins TRBV27 and TRBJ2-1, with 11 bases fitting TRBD2. Germline CDR1 reads MNHEY; CDR2 reads SMNVEV (reference sequence). Unmatched junction bases numbered 4, after V lost 5 bases and J lost 7 bases. The CDR3 loop spans 14 amino acids. The CDR3 DNA reads as TGTGCCAGCAGTGTAGCGGGGGGGCCTAATGAGCAGTTCTTC. Translated, it gives CASSVAGGPNEQFF.

The chain carries TRBV7-9 and TRBJ2-1, with 8 nucleotides matching TRBD1. The length of the CDR3 is 16 residues. Germline V gene lookup returns CDR1 SEHNR and CDR2 FQNEAQ (reference sequence). The ends lost 5 bases at V and 4 bases at J; junction bases unmatched: 10. CDR3 sequence: CASSRRQGAKYNEQFF. The CDR3 region has the DNA TGTGCCAGCAGCCGAAGGCAGGGGGCGAAGTACAATGAGCAGTTCTTC.

The chain combines TRBV15 with TRBJ1-2; 8 bases are shared with TRBD1. J was trimmed by 4 bases and V by 0 bases; bases with no gene match: 7. CDR1 and CDR2 (germline): LNHNV, YYDKDF (reference sequence). This CDR3 has 16 amino acids. This CDR3 reads CATSRDGAGGSYGYTF. Here the CDR3 DNA reads TGTGCCACCAGCAGAGATGGGGCAGGGGGCTCCTATGGCTACACCTTC.

This clone was detected only once. The V gene is TRBV7-2, the J gene TRBJ2-7; D unclear. CDR1 is SGHTA and CDR2 is FQGNSA in the germline V gene. The CDR3 sequence is 14 residues long. V was clipped by 2 bases and J by 1 base, with 9 bases between them. The CDR3 sequence: CASSLSDGSYEQYF. CDR3 coding DNA: TGTGCCAGCAGCTTATCCGACGGGTCCTACGAGCAGTACTTC.

This clone has a single count. The chain links TRBV7-8 to TRBJ1-5; a possible D gene is TRBD1 (5 bases). Germline V CDR1 and CDR2: SGHVS, FQNEAQ. The V gene lost 1 base and the J gene lost 4 bases, with 11 bases spanning the gap. The CDR3 contains 15 residues. CDR3 amino acids: CASSLGAGINQPQHF. The CDR3 DNA reads as TGTGCCAGCAGCTTAGGAGCAGGGATTAATCAGCCCCAGCATTTT. Variable domain in full (rest from reference TRBV7-8 and TRBJ1-5): GAGVSQSPRYKVAKRGQDVALRCDPISGHVSLFWYQQALGQGPEFLTYFQNEAQLDKSGLPSDRFFAERPEGSVSTLKIQRTQQEDSAVYLCASSLGAGINQPQHFGDGTRLSIL.

V usage is TRBV6-5 and J usage is TRBJ2-7; 13 bases map to TRBD2. Unmatched junction bases numbered 6, after V lost 6 bases and J lost 10 bases. The germline CDR1 and CDR2 sequences are MNHEY and SVGAGI. The CDR3 is 13 amino acids. CDR3 protein: CASRGGLAGDQYF. In DNA, the CDR3 is TGTGCCAGCAGGGGAGGACTAGCGGGAGATCAGTACTTC.

The chain carries TRBV27 and TRBJ1-5, with D perhaps matching TRBD1 (6 bases). Germline CDR1 MNHEY, CDR2 SMNVEV (reference sequence). Deletions cut 5 bases from V and 4 bases from J, with 15 bases between. The CDR3 sequence is 15 residues long. The CDR3 DNA reads as TGTGCCAGCAGTGTGAACGGGGGGCTAAATCAGCCCCAGCATTTT. Protein product: CASSVNGGLNQPQHF.

The V call is TRBV6-5, the J call TRBJ1-4; D is possibly TRBD1 (5 bases). Trimming removed 5 bases at V and 4 bases at J, with 14 bases between. Germline CDR1 and CDR2: MNHEY and SVGAGI. The CDR3 has 15 amino acids. DNA for the CDR3: TGTGCCAGCAGTAGTGGAACAGGCGGTAATGAAAAACTGTTTTTT. Protein product: CASSSGTGGNEKLFF.

This clone occurred once. J is TRBJ1-1 and V is TRBV7-2; 12 positions match TRBD1. This CDR3 is built from 16 residues. Trimming at V came to 5 bases and at J to 4 bases, leaving 8 bases not matched to a gene. Germline V CDR1 and CDR2: SGHTA, FQGNSA. CDR3 sequence (DNA): TGTGCCAGCAGCCCCCGGGACAGGGGGCGAAGCACTGAAGCTTTCTTT. This encodes CASSPRDRGRSTEAFF.

This clone has more than one count but fewer than ten. The CDR3 spells CASSNPTDSLNYGYTF. Here the CDR3 DNA reads TGTGCCAGCAGCAACCCCACGGACAGTCTTAACTATGGCTACACCTTC. The chain joins TRBV5-4 to TRBJ1-2, with D possibly TRBD1 on 6 matching bases. Trimming stripped 4 bases from V and 1 base from J, with 17 bases between. The CDR3 totals 16 residues. Germline CDR1 is SGHNT and CDR2 is YYREEE (reference sequence).

This sequence joins TRBV5-1 and TRBJ2-2, with 7 bases aligning to TRBD1. This CDR3 contains 15 residues. V shed 0 bases, J shed 7 bases, and the junction held 6 bases outside the gene matches. Per germline, CDR1 SGHRS and CDR2 YFSETQ. The CDR3 spells CASSLDDRDNGELFF. CDR3 DNA sequence: TGCGCCAGCAGCTTGGACGACAGGGACAACGGGGAGCTGTTTTTT. The full variable domain, rest sourced from reference TRBV5-1 and TRBJ2-2, is KAGVTQTPRYLIKTRGQQVTLSCSPISGHRSVSWYQQTPGQGLQFLFEYFSETQRNKGNFPGRFSGRQFSNSRSEMNVSTLELGDSALYLCASSLDDRDNGELFFGEGSRLTVL.

The V call is TRBV9, the J call TRBJ2-3; 12 positions match TRBD2. This CDR3 has 16 amino acids. Germline assignment: CDR1 SGDLS and CDR2 YYNGEE. V shed 4 bases and J 5 bases; nucleotides not matched to a gene: 8. The CDR3 coding sequence is TGTGCCAGCAGCCCTTGGACTAGCGGGGCGGGAGATACGCAGTATTTT. Translation gives CASSPWTSGAGDTQYF.

This clone was observed a few times. This chain joins TRBV6-5 and TRBJ1-1; 8 bases align to TRBD1. V shed 10 bases, J shed 4 bases, and the junction held 5 bases outside the gene matches. CDR1 is MNHEY, CDR2 SVGAGI, per germline. This CDR3 comprises 12 residues. CDR3 loop: CATQQGGTEAFF. The CDR3 nucleotides read TGTGCCACCCAACAGGGGGGCACTGAAGCTTTCTTT.

The chain combines TRBV5-6 with TRBJ1-2, with D perhaps TRBD1 (6 bases). The CDR3 is made up of 15 amino acids. Trimming removed 0 bases at V and 4 bases at J, with 13 bases between. Per germline, CDR1 SGHDT and CDR2 YYEEEE. CDR3: CASSLVGGGGYGYTF. The CDR3 nucleotides are TGTGCCAGCAGCTTGGTAGGCGGGGGCGGCTATGGCTACACCTTC. Full variable domain (rest looked up from reference TRBV5-6 and TRBJ1-2): DAGVTQSPTHLIKTRGQQVTLRCSPKSGHDTVSWYQQALGQGPQFIFQYYEEEERQRGNFPDRFSGHQFPNYSSELNVNALLLGDSALYLCASSLVGGGGYGYTFGSGTRLTVV.

The chain couples TRBV5-5 to TRBJ2-7; 11 bases align to TRBD1. CDR3 size: 15 residues. Per the germline V gene, CDR1 is SGHKS and CDR2 is YYEKEE (reference sequence). V was clipped by 3 bases and J by 1 base; unmatched bases: 3. CDR3 region: CASSSGQGASYEQYF. In DNA form, the CDR3 reads TGTGCCAGCAGCTCCGGACAGGGGGCATCCTACGAGCAGTACTTC.

This sequence joins TRBV13 and TRBJ2-1; 12 nucleotides agree with TRBD2. The ends lost 0 bases at V and 9 bases at J; junction bases unmatched: 12. The CDR3 has 18 amino acids. The germline V gene has CDR1 PRHDT and CDR2 FYEKMQ (reference sequence). The CDR3 DNA sequence: TGTGCCAGCAGCTTAGGACTACCGACTAGCGGGAGAGAGGGTGAGCAGTTCTTC. Encoded protein: CASSLGLPTSGREGEQFF.

This sequence joins TRBV9 and TRBJ1-2; possible D gene TRBD1, 5 bases. V was clipped by 0 bases and J by 0 bases, with 6 bases between them. Germline V gene data show CDR1 as SGDLS and CDR2 as YYNGEE. The CDR3 runs 14 residues. The CDR3 loop is CASSVAGANYGYTF. CDR3 sequence (DNA): TGTGCCAGCAGCGTAGCGGGGGCTAACTATGGCTACACCTTC. Drawing the rest from reference TRBV9 and TRBJ1-2, the complete variable domain is DSGVTQTPKHLITATGQRVTLRCSPRSGDLSVYWYQQSLDQGLQFLIQYYNGEERAKGNILERFSAQQFPDLHSELNLSSLELGDSALYFCASSVAGANYGYTFGSGTRLTVV.

This clone was seen once. The chain has TRBV7-9 and TRBJ1-2, with TRBD1 matching over 10 bases. This CDR3 contains 14 residues. The germline V gene encodes CDR1 SEHNR and CDR2 FQNEAQ (reference sequence). The junction had 4 bases not matched to a gene; V was cut back by 6 bases and J by 3 bases. Here the CDR3 reads CASSPTGGDYGYTF. In DNA, the CDR3 is TGTGCCAGCAGTCCGACAGGGGGCGACTATGGCTACACCTTC.

In regard to this clone: At one end the junction does not follow the germline gene, possibly because of a read error. The rearrangement uses TRBV7-9 and TRBJ1-5; D perhaps matches TRBD1 (6 bases). The germline V gene encodes CDR1 SEHNR and CDR2 FQNEAQ (reference sequence). This CDR3 region has 16 residues. This CDR3 is CSSSLAGGQRYQPQHF. For the CDR3, the DNA is TGTTCCAGCAGCTTAGCGGGGGGGCAGCGCTATCAGCCCCAGCATTTT.

In this sample, this clone turned up a few times. The chain recombines TRBV6-6 with TRBJ1-2, with a tentative D call TRBD1 (5 bases). The CDR3 loop spans 14 amino acids. Trimming shortened V by 6 bases and J by 3 bases, and 14 bases separated the two germline ends. Germline V gene lookup returns CDR1 MNHNY and CDR2 SVGAGI (reference sequence). CDR3 sequence (DNA): TGTGCCAGCAGGGGGAGGAAGGGGCACTATGGCTACACCTTC. It encodes CASRGRKGHYGYTF.